The rows below give T cell receptor beta chains drawn from one sample of a study of blood T cells in healthy people across ages. TCRdb reprocessed the 5' RACE reads via MiXCR and lists one record per CDR3 protein. This table has some 1 million distinct CDR3 sequences, 35% to 55% appearing once. Sequencing was performed on blood. Receptor source: a woman aged 60-70 years in good health. CDR3s include the opening cysteine and the closing phenylalanine or tryptophan. Fields, in order: CDR3 length, D gene, J gene, V gene, clone size, CDR3 DNA, CDR3 protein. A D gene is named only where the DNA matches it firmly. Some rows mark clone size as missing; the rest say once, few, many or name a class of expanded clone.

>15|TRBD1|TRBJ2-3|TRBV7-9|-
TGTGCCAGCAGCACGACAGGGGGGCGCACAGATACGCAGTATTTT
CASSTTGGRTDTQYF
>15|-|TRBJ2-5|TRBV7-2|once
TGTGCCAGCAGCTTAGACTTATTCGACGGGGAGACCCAGTACTTC
CASSLDLFDGETQYF
>15|-|TRBJ2-7|TRBV5-1|once
TGCGCCAGCAGCTCTCCCGGGGGAGTAGCCTACGAGCAGTACTTC
CASSSPGGVAYEQYF
>16|-|TRBJ2-4|TRBV14|few
TGTGCCAGCAGCCAAGACGGGGTTGGAGCCAAAAACATTCAGTACTTC
CASSQDGVGAKNIQYF
>20|TRBD2|TRBJ2-1|TRBV11-2|-
TGTGCCAGCAGCTTAGTGGCAGGGGTTGGACTAGCGGGAGGACAAGAGACCCAGTTCTTC
CASSLVAGVGLAGGQETQFF
>16|-|TRBJ2-1|TRBV20-1|-
TGCAGTGCTAGAGGGCTAGTGGGACCCAGGAGCAATGAGCAGTTCTTC
CSARGLVGPRSNEQFF
>16|TRBD2|TRBJ2-7|TRBV12-3/TRBV12-4|-
TGTGCCAGCAGCACCTCCCGGACTAGCGGGGGCCCCGAGCAGTACTTC
CASSTSRTSGGPEQYF
>15|-|TRBJ1-2|TRBV20-1|-
TGCAGTGCTAGAGATCGAACCTACGGAACAGGTGGCTACACCTTC
CSARDRTYGTGGYTF
>14|-|TRBJ2-1|TRBV9|-
TGTGCCAGCAGCGTATCCGGGGGCCGCAATGAGCAGTTCTTC
CASSVSGGRNEQFF
>15|-|TRBJ2-3|TRBV2|-
TGTGCCAGCACCGACCGCAGCCGGGGCACAGATACGCAGTATTTC
CASTDRSRGTDTQYF
>14|TRBD1|TRBJ2-5|TRBV6-2/TRBV6-3|-
TGTGCCAGCAGTGTAGTCAGGGGGCGCGGGACCCAGTACTTC
CASSVVRGRGTQYF
>14|TRBD2|TRBJ2-5|TRBV12-3/TRBV12-4|-
TGTGCCAGCAGTGCCACCGGGACTAGGGATGAGCAGTACTTC
CASSATGTRDEQYF
>10|-|TRBJ2-7|TRBV9|many
TGTGCCAGCAGCGTCCACGAGCAGTACTTC
CASSVHEQYF
>15|TRBD2|TRBJ2-1|TRBV7-2|-
TGTGCCAGCAGCTTAGTTGGGGGTAGCGGGAGGGCCGTGTTCTTC
CASSLVGGSGRAVFF
>15|TRBD1|TRBJ2-5|TRBV27|-
TGTGCCAGCAGTTTCGACGGGACAGGGGCTTGGGAGCAGTACTTC
CASSFDGTGAWEQYF
>16|-|TRBJ2-5|TRBV9|once
TGTGCCAGCAGCGTAGAGGGGCACAGGGGGGGAGAGACCCAGTACTTC
CASSVEGHRGGETQYF
>15|TRBD1|TRBJ2-7|TRBV20-1|few
TGCAGTGCTAGAGATGGAAAGGGGGCCCCCTACGAGCAGTACTTC
CSARDGKGAPYEQYF
>16|TRBD2|TRBJ2-7|TRBV9|-
TGTGCCAGCAGCGTGGACGACTGGGCGGGAGATCCCGAGCAGTACTTC
CASSVDDWAGDPEQYF
>13|-|TRBJ2-7|TRBV29-1|few
TGCAGCGTTCGTAAACTAGACTCCTACGAGCAGTACTTC
CSVRKLDSYEQYF
>13|TRBD1|TRBJ2-7|TRBV7-9|few
TGTGCCAGCAGCCCCAGGACAGGGCACGAGCAGTACTTC
CASSPRTGHEQYF
>13|-|TRBJ2-7|TRBV6-5|few
TGTGCCAGCAGTTACTCAAGGGTCCACGAGCAGTACTTC
CASSYSRVHEQYF
>14|TRBD1|TRBJ2-7|TRBV29-1|-
TGCAGCGTTGAAGGAGGGACAGGCTTATGCAAGCAGTACTTC
CSVEGGTGLCKQYF
>16|-|TRBJ2-3|TRBV9|few
TGTGCCAGCAGCGTCTCAAGATCCAGGGGGGCGGATACGCAGTATTTT
CASSVSRSRGADTQYF
>12|-|TRBJ2-3|TRBV6-5|-
TGTGCCAGCCGGATCAACACAGATACGCAGTATTTT
CASRINTDTQYF
>14|TRBD1|TRBJ1-2|TRBV10-3|-
TGTGCCATCAGCGGGACAGGGAGTAACTATGGCTACACCTTC
CAISGTGSNYGYTF
>13|-|TRBJ2-1|TRBV20-1|few
TGCAGTGCCAGGGGAGGGAACCTCAATGAGCAGTTCTTC
CSARGGNLNEQFF
>17|TRBD2|TRBJ2-7|TRBV20-1|-
TGCAGTGCTAGCGGAGTTTGGACTAGCGGGACGACCTACGAGCAGTACTTC
CSASGVWTSGTTYEQYF
>14|TRBD1|TRBJ2-5|TRBV20-1|-
TGCAGTGCTTGGGACAGGGACCTGGGGGAGACCCAGTACTTC
CSAWDRDLGETQYF
>14|TRBD1|TRBJ2-5|TRBV27|-
TGTGCCAGCAAAAGACCAGGGGGCAAAGAGACCCAGTACTTC
CASKRPGGKETQYF
>14|TRBD1|TRBJ1-6|TRBV6-5|-
TGTGCCAGCAGTTCAGACAGGGAAGGTTCACCCCTCCACTTT
CASSSDREGSPLHF
>15|TRBD2|TRBJ2-5|TRBV9|-
TGTGCCAGCAGCGCGGGACTAGCGGACCAAGAGACCCAGTACTTC
CASSAGLADQETQYF
>16|-|TRBJ1-1|TRBV5-1|-
TGCGCCAGCAGCTTGGGACCGTCGAGACTCGCCACTGAAGCTTTCTTT
CASSLGPSRLATEAFF
>14|-|TRBJ2-5|TRBV6-5|-
TGTGCCAGCAGGCCGAGACTAGTCCCAGAGACCCAGTACTTC
CASRPRLVPETQYF
>14|-|TRBJ1-2|TRBV7-9|-
TGTGCCAGCAGCGTAGAGGTGCCTAGCTATGGCTACACCTTC
CASSVEVPSYGYTF
>19|TRBD1|TRBJ2-5|TRBV25-1|-
TGTGCCAGCTCACCCAACGCGGGACAGGGGGAGAGGTCCCAAGAGACCCAGTACTTC
CASSPNAGQGERSQETQYF
>15|TRBD1|TRBJ2-3|TRBV20-1|-
TGCAGTGCAAGTAAACGGGACAGGGGTACAGATACGCAGTATTTT
CSASKRDRGTDTQYF
>13|TRBD2|TRBJ2-7|TRBV20-1|few
TGCAGTGCTAGGGATAGCGGGAGCTACGAGCAGTACTTC
CSARDSGSYEQYF
>14|-|TRBJ2-2|TRBV29-1|few
TGCAGCGTTGGTTTTCTAGCCGGCACCGGGGAGCTGTTTTTT
CSVGFLAGTGELFF
>15|-|TRBJ2-3|TRBV7-3|-
TGTGCCAGCAACTCACTATCTACTAGGGGAGATACGCAGTATTTT
CASNSLSTRGDTQYF